These 21 T cell receptor beta chains share one sample of origin, sequenced in a study of blood T cell repertoires in COVID-19. TCRdb keeps only in-frame clones here, not all; method: immunoSEQ multiplex PCR. This table holds over 250,000 clones, 90% found once. Sequencing was performed on PBMCs or T cells enriched from blood (not recorded which). All receptors come from a man aged 55 to 70 who had recovered from COVID-19.

The chain links TRBV15 to TRBJ1-2, with D uncertain. CDR1 LNHNV and CDR2 YYDKDF come from the germline V gene (reference sequence). V lost 0 bases, J lost 3 bases, and 17 bases lay in between. This CDR3 comprises 17 residues. The CDR3 reads CATSRDTREQSDYGYTF. The CDR3, as DNA: TGTGCCACCAGCAGAGATACGCGCGAACAAAGCGACTATGGCTACACCTTC.

This chain uses TRBV7-8 with TRBJ1-1; D possibly corresponds to TRBD1 (6 bases). V lost 5 bases and J lost 8, with 21 bases in between. Germline V lookup: CDR1 SGHVS, CDR2 FQNEAQ. This CDR3 has 15 residues. CDR3 nucleotide sequence: TGTGCCAGCAGCCCAGGGAGGGGGTCAGGGCGCGAAGCTTTCTTT. This gives the protein CASSPGRGSGREAFF.

The chain employs TRBV30 and TRBJ1-5; tentative D call: TRBD1 (5 bases). The CDR3 is 12 amino acids. The V end was cut by 5 bases, the J end by 6 bases, with 11 bases between. Germline-derived CDR1 and CDR2 are GTSNPN and SVGIG (reference sequence). CDR3 in DNA: TGTGCCTGGGCCAGCCAGGGTCAGCCCCAGCATTTT. Protein sequence: CAWASQGQPQHF.

In this sample, this clone turned up once. The CDR3 loop is CASSQNMRTGGRSGANVLTF. The DNA for the CDR3 is TGTGCCAGCAGCCAGAATATGAGGACAGGGGGCAGGTCTGGGGCCAACGTCCTGACTTTC. The chain couples TRBV14 to TRBJ2-6; 11 bases match TRBD1. Germline-derived CDR1 and CDR2 are SGHDN and FVKESK. The CDR3 is made up of 20 amino acids. V shed 3 bases, J shed 1 base, and the junction held 11 bases outside the gene matches.

This rearrangement joins TRBV10-3 to TRBJ1-5; D is possibly TRBD1 (5 bases). V gave up 4 bases and J gave up 4 bases, with 8 bases separating them. This CDR3 comprises 13 residues. The germline gives CDR1 ENHRY, CDR2 SYGVKD. The CDR3 DNA sequence: TGTGCCATCAGTGGGGCAGGGAATCAGCCCCAGCATTTT. Translation: CAISGAGNQPQHF.

The chain is built from TRBV5-1 and TRBJ1-4; D might be TRBD1 (5 bases). The ends were cut back, 4 bases at V and 0 bases at J, with 10 bases in the middle. In germline, CDR1 is SGHRS, CDR2 YFSETQ. The CDR3 runs 15 residues. CDR3 coding DNA: TGCGCCAGCAGCACAATAGGGGCAACTAATGAAAAACTGTTTTTT. This translates into CASSTIGATNEKLFF.

V usage is TRBV7-2 and J usage is TRBJ1-5, with TRBD1 matching 7 bases. This CDR3 is 17 amino acids long. Trimming cost V 4 bases and J 0 bases; bases outside gene matches: 9. Germline CDR1 SGHTA, CDR2 FQGNSA. CDR3 DNA sequence: TGTGCCAGCAGCTCCAACTCACAGGGGTATAGCAATCAGCCCCAGCATTTT. The encoded protein is CASSSNSQGYSNQPQHF.

The chain is built from TRBV5-1 and TRBJ2-2; TRBD2 matches 7 bases. The trim removed 4 bases at V and 0 bases at J, leaving 12 bases unmatched. Germline assignment: CDR1 SGHRS and CDR2 YFSETQ. The CDR3 is made up of 18 amino acids. The DNA for the CDR3 is TGCGCCAGCAGCCCGGGGGGACGGCTTACTGCGAACACCGGGGAGCTGTTTTTT. This gives the protein CASSPGGRLTANTGELFF.

The rearrangement links TRBV5-1 to TRBJ1-2; 10 bases align to TRBD1. The CDR3 extends over 16 amino acids. With 0 bases clipped from V and 8 bases from J, the junction kept 10 bases outside the gene matches. The germline V gene encodes CDR1 SGHRS and CDR2 YFSETQ. The CDR3 coding sequence is TGCGCCAGCAGCTTGGGACAGGGGGCGATTTGGAGCGGCTACACCTTC. Translated, it gives CASSLGQGAIWSGYTF. Full variable domain (rest looked up from reference TRBV5-1 and TRBJ1-2): KAGVTQTPRYLIKTRGQQVTLSCSPISGHRSVSWYQQTPGQGLQFLFEYFSETQRNKGNFPGRFSGRQFSNSRSEMNVSTLELGDSALYLCASSLGQGAIWSGYTFGSGTRLTVV.

The rearrangement uses TRBV27 and TRBJ2-2; 8 bases map to TRBD1. The CDR3 totals 13 residues. Germline assignment: CDR1 MNHEY and CDR2 SMNVEV (reference sequence). V shed 6 bases, J shed 6 bases, and the junction held 3 bases outside the gene matches. The CDR3 nucleotides read TGTGCCAGCAGACTGACAGGGGCCGGGGAGCTGTTTTTT. This translates into CASRLTGAGELFF.

This rearrangement joins TRBV4-3 to TRBJ1-2; D uncertain. The CDR3 extends over 14 amino acids. V lost 1 base and J lost 0, with 6 bases in between. Looked up from germline, CDR1 is LGHNA and CDR2 is YSLEER. CDR3 sequence (DNA): TGCGCCAGCAGCCAAGCGGGGTCTAACTATGGCTACACCTTC. This gives the protein CASSQAGSNYGYTF.

The V call is TRBV7-9, the J call TRBJ2-1; 8 nucleotides agree with TRBD2. The germline CDR1 and CDR2 sequences are SEHNR and FQNEAQ (reference sequence). This CDR3 has 16 residues. The trim removed 0 bases at V and 7 bases at J, leaving 8 bases unmatched. The CDR3 region is CASSLALGGRTNEQFF. CDR3 sequence (DNA): TGTGCCAGCAGCTTAGCGCTGGGCGGGAGGACGAATGAGCAGTTCTTC.

The count of this clone is one. The rearrangement links TRBV6-5 to TRBJ1-2; possible D gene TRBD1, 6 bases. The length of the CDR3 is 14 residues. CDR1 MNHEY and CDR2 SVGAGI come from the germline V gene. V was cut by 5 bases and J by 1 base, with 11 bases left in between. CDR3 bases: TGTGCCAGCAGTATAGAGGACAGTAACTATGGCTACACCTTC. Amino acid sequence: CASSIEDSNYGYTF.

V gene TRBV19 combines with J gene TRBJ2-5; TRBD1 matches 7 bases. The length of the CDR3 is 18 residues. Unmatched junction bases numbered 13, after V lost 3 bases and J lost 0 bases. Germline CDR1 is LNHDA and CDR2 is SQIVND (reference sequence). The CDR3 sequence is CASSIRDRGNAYQETQYF. The CDR3, as DNA: TGTGCCAGTAGTATCCGGGACAGAGGTAACGCGTACCAAGAGACCCAGTACTTC.

The V and J genes are TRBV30 and TRBJ1-2; 7 bases line up with TRBD1. The J segment lost 6 bases and the V segment lost 0 bases, leaving 10 bases of the junction unmatched. This CDR3 is built from 15 residues. CDR1 and CDR2 (germline): GTSNPN, SVGIG (reference sequence). The CDR3 nucleotides read TGTGCCTGGAGTGTACAGGGGACGGCCGGACATGGCTACACCTTC. Its protein product is CAWSVQGTAGHGYTF.

The J gene is TRBJ2-7, the V gene TRBV18; 7 bases map to TRBD1. This CDR3 region has 14 residues. The germline gives CDR1 KGHSH, CDR2 LQKENI. J lost 4 bases, V lost 6 bases, and 9 bases had no gene match. CDR3 nucleotide sequence: TGTGCCAGCTCGCCTTTGAGACAGGGATACGAGCAGTACTTC. Amino acids: CASSPLRQGYEQYF. Using reference TRBV18 and TRBJ2-7 for the parts outside the CDR3, the full variable domain is NAGVMQNPRHLVRRRGQEARLRCSPMKGHSHVYWYRQLPEEGLKFMVYLQKENIIDESGMPKERFSAEFPKEGPSILRIQQVVRGDSAAYFCASSPLRQGYEQYFGPGTRLTVT.

CDR3 nucleotides: TGTGCCAGCGGACATAAGACAGGGATGTTCGAGACCCAGTACTTC. Its protein is CASGHKTGMFETQYF. The chain joins TRBV7-2 to TRBJ2-5; TRBD1 matches 7 bases. V lost 8 bases, J lost 5 bases, and 14 bases stayed unmatched. This CDR3 comprises 15 residues. Per the germline V gene, CDR1 is SGHTA and CDR2 is FQGNSA. Combining the CDR3 with reference TRBV7-2 and TRBJ2-5 gives the whole variable domain GAGVSQSPSNKVTEKGKDVELRCDPISGHTALYWYRQSLGQGLEFLIYFQGNSAPDKSGLPSDRFSAERTGGSVSTLTIQRTQQEDSAVYLCASGHKTGMFETQYFGPGTRLLVL.

The chain carries TRBV19 and TRBJ1-1; D remains unclear. The CDR3 contains 15 residues. CDR1 and CDR2 (germline): LNHDA, SQIVND (reference sequence). The V gene lost 4 bases and the J gene lost 0 bases, with 12 bases spanning the gap. The CDR3 is CASSNKANLNTEAFF. The DNA for the CDR3 is TGTGCCAGTAGTAATAAAGCGAATTTGAACACTGAAGCTTTCTTT.

This clone was recorded only once. The chain uses TRBV11-2 and TRBJ2-2; D is uncertain. CDR3 size: 16 residues. Trimming shortened V by 5 bases and J by 2 bases, and 15 bases separated the two germline ends. Germline-derived CDR1 and CDR2 are SGHAT and FQNNGV. The CDR3 DNA reads as TGTGCCAGCAGCCCGCTACGAAACCCCAACACCGGGGAGCTGTTTTTT. It translates to CASSPLRNPNTGELFF.

This rearrangement joins TRBV7-9 to TRBJ2-2, with TRBD1 identical over 8 bases. The CDR3 has 18 residues. Germline V gene sequence: CDR1 SEHNR, CDR2 FQNEAQ (reference sequence). Unmatched junction bases numbered 9, after V lost 1 base and J lost 2 bases. The CDR3 sequence: CASSLGRDRGSNTGELFF. DNA of the CDR3: TGTGCCAGCAGCTTAGGACGCGACAGGGGATCCAACACCGGGGAGCTGTTTTTT.

The J gene is TRBJ2-7, the V gene TRBV27; 9 nucleotides match TRBD1. CDR3 length: 15 residues. Germline V CDR1 and CDR2: MNHEY, SMNVEV (reference sequence). The junction had 7 bases not matched to a gene; V was cut back by 5 bases and J by 2 bases. The CDR3 DNA reads as TGTGCCAGCAGTATAGGGACAGGGCCTACCTACGAGCAGTACTTC. Its translation: CASSIGTGPTYEQYF.